This TCR beta chain was recovered during a study of shared clonotypes between healthy human individuals. This table comes from immunoSEQ multiplex PCR, and its TCRdb copy is limited to in-frame clones, with some not included. The repertoire has around 1.5 million clones, 95% to 99% of them found once; the top ten carry about 0.45%. The specimen sequenced was naive CD4+ T cells sorted from blood. Documented subset: CD45RA+ positively selected. This receptor was identified in a man aged 25 to 40 in good health.

The CDR3 bases are TGCAGCGTTACGGGACTATTGAGAGAGACCCAGTACTTC. This sequence encodes CSVTGLLRETQYF. J is TRBJ2-5 and V is TRBV29-1, with 7 bases aligning to TRBD2. This CDR3 has 13 amino acids. V was clipped by 5 bases and J by 4 bases; unmatched bases: 7. CDR1 and CDR2 (germline): SQVTM, ANQGSEA.